These 8 T cell receptor beta chains came from one sample sequenced in a study of blood T cell repertoires in COVID-19 (TCRdb year 2020). Libraries were built with the immunoSEQ multiplex PCR assay. TCRdb carries this immuneACCESS record with in-frame sequences only. Its versions omit some clonotypes, under half of them owing to an unresolved V gene in the studies checked, with the rest unexplained. Recorded for this sample are about 280,000 clones; about nine tenths of them occurred a single time. Together, the top ten hold roughly 10% of the sample. Source material: peripheral blood. These receptors were taken from a woman between 25 and 40 years old with COVID-19, enrolled during active disease.

This chain links TRBV30 with TRBJ2-1; 9 bases are a match to TRBD2. Germline assignment: CDR1 GTSNPN and CDR2 SVGIG (reference sequence). This CDR3 has 17 residues. V shed 0 bases, J shed 4 bases, and the junction held 10 bases outside the gene matches. The CDR3 is CAWSVDRSGRSYNEQFF. The CDR3 DNA reads as TGTGCCTGGAGTGTAGACCGTAGCGGGAGATCGTACAATGAGCAGTTCTTC.

The rearrangement joins TRBV5-8 to TRBJ2-3; D is possibly TRBD2 (5 bases). Trimming cost V 3 bases and J 7 bases, with 18 bases left between them. The CDR3 totals 15 residues. Germline CDR1 is SGHTS and CDR2 is YDEGEE. CDR3 DNA: TGTGCCAGCAGCTACGGACTTAGGGCCCCGTATACGCAGTATTTT. Encoded protein: CASSYGLRAPYTQYF. Using reference TRBV5-8 and TRBJ2-3 for the parts outside the CDR3, the full variable domain is EAGVTQSPTHLIKTRGQQATLRCSPISGHTSVYWYQQALGLGLQFLLWYDEGEERNRGNFPPRFSGRQFPNYSSELNVNALELEDSALYLCASSYGLRAPYTQYFGPGTRLTVL.

This sequence joins TRBV7-3 and TRBJ2-5; 10 nucleotides line up with TRBD2. Germline V gives CDR1 SGHTA, CDR2 FQGTGA. V was clipped by 5 bases and J by 2 bases; unmatched bases: 8. There are 16 residues in the CDR3. The CDR3 DNA sequence: TGTGCCAGCAGCAGAAGCGGGAGGGGTGAGCAAGAGACCCAGTACTTC. It is translated as CASSRSGRGEQETQYF.

The chain employs TRBV9 and TRBJ1-1; D might be TRBD1 (5 bases). With 0 bases removed from V and 2 bases from J, the gap between germline ends came to 8 bases. CDR1 is SGDLS and CDR2 is YYNGEE in the germline V gene. CDR3 length: 14 amino acids. The CDR3 reads CASSVGGTNTEAFF. The DNA of the CDR3 is TGTGCCAGCAGCGTAGGGGGCACAAACACTGAAGCTTTCTTT.

This clone was seen only a few times. V and J are TRBV19 and TRBJ2-7; TRBD1 matches 9 bases. Germline CDR1 is LNHDA and CDR2 is SQIVND (reference sequence). The CDR3 runs to 14 residues. J gave up 6 bases and V 8 bases, and 11 bases lay outside the gene matches. The CDR3 spells CASGVGTGSFEQYF. The CDR3 DNA follows: TGTGCCAGTGGTGTGGGGACAGGGAGTTTCGAGCAGTACTTC. Full variable domain (remainder filled in from reference TRBV19 and TRBJ2-7): DGGITQSPKYLFRKEGQNVTLSCEQNLNHDAMYWYRQDPGQGLRLIYYSQIVNDFQKGDIAEGYSVSREKKESFPLTVTSAQKNPTAFYLCASGVGTGSFEQYFGPGTRLTVT.

This chain joins TRBV3-1 (or the pseudogene TRBV3-2) and TRBJ2-5, with D perhaps matching TRBD2 (6 bases). Germline V gives CDR1 LGHDT, CDR2 YNNKEL (reference sequence). V dropped 4 bases and J dropped 1 base, with 13 bases sitting between them. The CDR3 runs to 15 residues. The CDR3 loop reads CASSRSSGSQETQYF. The CDR3 coding sequence is TGTGCCAGCAGCCGGAGTAGCGGAAGCCAAGAGACCCAGTACTTC.

The chain carries TRBV7-9 and TRBJ2-3, with D maybe TRBD2 (6 bases). This CDR3 contains 15 residues. The germline V gene has CDR1 SEHNR and CDR2 FQNEAQ (reference sequence). V lost 1 base and J lost 0, with 8 bases in between. CDR3 amino acids: CASSLGTTSTDTQYF. The CDR3 DNA follows: TGTGCCAGCAGCTTAGGGACTACTAGCACAGATACGCAGTATTTT.

This chain joins TRBV7-6 and TRBJ2-2, with TRBD2 matching 12 bases. Germline CDR1 SGHVS, CDR2 FNYEAQ. V gave up 5 bases and J gave up 6 bases; unmatched junction bases: 13. The CDR3 spans 18 residues. In DNA, the CDR3 is TGTGCCAGCAGCCACGAGGTTTCTGGACTAGCGGGATCCGGGGAGCTGTTTTTT. The encoded protein is CASSHEVSGLAGSGELFF.